The rows below give T cell receptor beta chains drawn from one sample of a study of tumor-infiltrating lymphocytes in oesophageal squamous cell carcinoma. TCRdb ran MiXCR on the PCR reads and lists one entry per CDR3 protein. The repertoire holds approximately 22,000 distinct CDR3 sequences, approximately 35% seen once, with about a fifth in the top ten. The sample comprised esophageal tumor tissue. These receptors all stem from a female donor with esophageal squamous cell carcinoma. The CDR3 runs from the conserved cysteine through the conserved F or W. Fields, in order: V gene, clone size, J gene, D gene, CDR3 DNA, CDR3 protein. A D gene is named only where the DNA matches it firmly. Rows give clone size only sometimes, using once, few, many, or a class for an expanded clone.

V: TRBV7-2; size: medium-sized; J: TRBJ2-3; D: -; DNA: TGTGCCAGCAGCTTATATATCGGGAGTCGGGTGACAGATACGCAGTATTTT; CDR3: CASSLYIGSRVTDTQYF
V: TRBV7-6; size: medium-sized; J: TRBJ2-7; D: TRBD1; DNA: TGTGCCAGCAGCTCAGGGACAGGGAGCTCCTACGAGCAGTACTTC; CDR3: CASSSGTGSSYEQYF
V: TRBV27; size: many; J: TRBJ2-1; D: TRBD2; DNA: TGTGCCAGCAGTTTACTAGCGGGAGGGTACAATGAGCAGTTCTTC; CDR3: CASSLLAGGYNEQFF
V: TRBV12-3/TRBV12-4; size: -; J: TRBJ2-7; D: -; DNA: TGTGCCAGCAGGGGGGCCTCTTACGAGCAGTACTTC; CDR3: CASRGASYEQYF
V: TRBV12-3/TRBV12-4; size: -; J: TRBJ2-7; D: -; DNA: TGTGCCAGCAGTCAGATCCTGGACAGTTACGAGCAGTACTTC; CDR3: CASSQILDSYEQYF
V: TRBV5-4; size: many; J: TRBJ2-7; D: TRBD2; DNA: TGTGCCAGCAGCTTGATTGGGCGGGAGTCCGAGCAGTACTTC; CDR3: CASSLIGRESEQYF
V: TRBV7-6; size: medium-sized; J: TRBJ2-1; D: -; DNA: TGTGCCAGCAGCTTAGGGGTAGGACGGGAGCAGTTCTTC; CDR3: CASSLGVGREQFF
V: TRBV12-3/TRBV12-4; size: many; J: TRBJ2-1; D: -; DNA: TGTGCCAGCAGATCTCGCGACGGTTACAATGAGCAGTTCTTC; CDR3: CASRSRDGYNEQFF
V: TRBV7-4; size: -; J: TRBJ2-1; D: -; DNA: TGTGCCAGCAGCTTGTATAATGGCCCCGGTGAGCAGTTCTTC; CDR3: CASSLYNGPGEQFF
V: TRBV27; size: many; J: TRBJ2-7; D: TRBD2; DNA: TGTGCCAGCAGTTTTTCCAGCGGGAGTAGGGAGCAGTACTTC; CDR3: CASSFSSGSREQYF
V: TRBV10-3; size: -; J: TRBJ2-5; D: TRBD1; DNA: TGTGCCATCATATTTGGACAGGGGTCTCAAGAGACCCAGTACTTC; CDR3: CAIIFGQGSQETQYF
V: TRBV7-6; size: -; J: TRBJ2-6; D: -; DNA: TGTGCCAGCAGCTTAGGCAGCTCTGGGGCCAACGTCCTGACTTTC; CDR3: CASSLGSSGANVLTF
V: TRBV6-2/TRBV6-3; size: -; J: TRBJ1-1; D: -; DNA: TGTGCCAGCAGTGAACATACAGCGAACACTGAAGCTTTCTTT; CDR3: CASSEHTANTEAFF
V: TRBV10-2; size: -; J: TRBJ2-1; D: -; DNA: TGCGCCAGCAGGGGAGTAGCTACCGACAATGAGCAGTTCTTC; CDR3: CASRGVATDNEQFF
V: TRBV10-3; size: few; J: TRBJ1-2; D: -; DNA: TGTGCCATCAGTGAGTCGAAGACAGCCCGAGGCTACACCTTC; CDR3: CAISESKTARGYTF
V: TRBV20-1; size: -; J: TRBJ1-2; D: TRBD1; DNA: TGCAGTGCTGCCGGGACAGGGGAGAGCTATGGCTACACCTTC; CDR3: CSAAGTGESYGYTF
V: TRBV7-4; size: few; J: TRBJ2-1; D: -; DNA: TGTGCCAGCAGCTTATCTTCGTTCAATGAGCAGTTCTTC; CDR3: CASSLSSFNEQFF
V: TRBV6-1; size: many; J: TRBJ1-5; D: -; DNA: TGTGCCAGCAGTGAAGCAGGAGGGCTTAATCAGCCCCAGCATTTT; CDR3: CASSEAGGLNQPQHF
V: TRBV2; size: many; J: TRBJ2-1; D: -; DNA: TGTGCCAGCAGTGATGGGGGCCTAGGGGACAATGAGCAGTTCTTC; CDR3: CASSDGGLGDNEQFF
V: TRBV28; size: medium-sized; J: TRBJ1-4; D: TRBD1; DNA: TGTGCCAGCACCCCCTCGGGACAGCGAAAGGAAAAACTGTTTTTT; CDR3: CASTPSGQRKEKLFF
V: TRBV7-2; size: -; J: TRBJ2-3; D: TRBD2; DNA: TGTGCCAGCAGCCGCGTGGGGGGGAGCATTGAGGCTACGCAGTATTTT; CDR3: CASSRVGGSIEATQYF
V: TRBV7-9; size: many; J: TRBJ2-2; D: TRBD1; DNA: TGTGCCAGCAGCTTGCGACAGGGGGAGAACACCGGGGAGCTGTTTTTT; CDR3: CASSLRQGENTGELFF
V: TRBV6-1; size: medium-sized; J: TRBJ1-2; D: -; DNA: TGTGCCAGCAGCCAGGAGGATACTAACTATGGCTACACCTTC; CDR3: CASSQEDTNYGYTF
V: TRBV27; size: many; J: TRBJ1-1; D: TRBD1; DNA: TGTGCCAGCAGACGACAGGGCGCGAACACTGAAGCTTTCTTT; CDR3: CASRRQGANTEAFF
V: TRBV5-4; size: many; J: TRBJ2-7; D: TRBD2; DNA: TGTGCCAGCAGCTTTGGCGGGAGAATGGGCTCCTACGAGCAGTACTTC; CDR3: CASSFGGRMGSYEQYF
V: TRBV7-6; size: medium-sized; J: TRBJ2-2; D: TRBD2; DNA: TGTGCCAGCAGCTTACCAGCGGGAGGCGGGAACACCGGGGAGCTGTTTTTT; CDR3: CASSLPAGGGNTGELFF
V: TRBV7-8; size: medium-sized; J: TRBJ2-7; D: -; DNA: TGTGCCAGCAGCTTAGATCCGGGAAACGAGCAGTACTTC; CDR3: CASSLDPGNEQYF
V: TRBV5-1; size: -; J: TRBJ2-7; D: -; DNA: TGCGCCAGCAGCGTGGATGAGGGTGAGCAGTACTTC; CDR3: CASSVDEGEQYF
V: TRBV6-1; size: many; J: TRBJ1-3; D: -; DNA: TGTGCCAGCAGTGAAGAAGACAGCCACCCTGGAAACACCATATATTTT; CDR3: CASSEEDSHPGNTIYF
V: TRBV7-2; size: -; J: TRBJ2-5; D: TRBD2; DNA: TGTGCCAGCAGCTTAGCGAGCGGGAGATTGCAAGAGACCCAGTACTTC; CDR3: CASSLASGRLQETQYF
V: TRBV7-2; size: many; J: TRBJ2-5; D: TRBD1; DNA: TGTGCCAGCAGCTTAAGGACAGGGAAGCACAATGAGCAGTACTTC; CDR3: CASSLRTGKHNEQYF
V: TRBV19; size: few; J: TRBJ2-4; D: TRBD2; DNA: TGTGCCAGTAGTAGTGGACTAGCGGGAGAGTTAGCCAAAAACATTCAGTACTTC; CDR3: CASSSGLAGELAKNIQYF
V: TRBV28; size: -; J: TRBJ2-1; D: TRBD1; DNA: TGTGCCAGCAGTTTGCCTGGGGACAGGGGCTCCTACGAGCAGTTCTTC; CDR3: CASSLPGDRGSYEQFF
V: TRBV15; size: -; J: TRBJ2-5; D: TRBD2; DNA: TGTGCCACCAGCAGAGACCTGACTAGCCGAGAGACCCAGTACTTC; CDR3: CATSRDLTSRETQYF
V: TRBV5-1; size: -; J: TRBJ2-7; D: -; DNA: TGCGCCAGCAGTCAATCAGGGGATAATTCACCCCTCCACTTC; CDR3: CASSQSGDNSPLHF
V: TRBV10-3; size: few; J: TRBJ1-1; D: -; DNA: TGTGCCATCAGTGACTACACTAGCGGGAGGTCCTACAATGAGCAGTTCTTT; CDR3: CAISDYTSGRSYNEQFF
V: TRBV7-9; size: -; J: TRBJ2-5; D: TRBD2; DNA: TGTGCCAGCAGCCCTGGGACTACAGGAGGATTGGAGACCCAGTACTTC; CDR3: CASSPGTTGGLETQYF
V: TRBV28; size: medium-sized; J: TRBJ2-7; D: TRBD2; DNA: TGTGCCAGCAGCTCTCCGGGACTAGCGGGATACGAGCAGTACTTC; CDR3: CASSSPGLAGYEQYF
V: TRBV4-3; size: -; J: TRBJ1-6; D: -; DNA: TGCGCCAGCAGCCAAGAAGGTGGGTCTTCACCCCTCCACTTT; CDR3: CASSQEGGSSPLHF
V: TRBV10-2; size: medium-sized; J: TRBJ2-1; D: -; DNA: TGCGCCAGCAGTTGGGGTGGGTCGGGCAATGAGCAGTTCTTC; CDR3: CASSWGGSGNEQFF
V: TRBV6-1; size: -; J: TRBJ1-2; D: -; DNA: TGTGCCAGCAGTAGAGTCCTACAGGGTAACTATGGCTACACCTTC; CDR3: CASSRVLQGNYGYTF
V: TRBV15; size: -; J: TRBJ2-5; D: TRBD2; DNA: TGTGCCACCAGCAGAGTAGCGGGAGAAGAGCAGTACTTC; CDR3: CATSRVAGEEQYF
V: TRBV20-1; size: -; J: TRBJ1-1; D: TRBD1; DNA: TGCAGTGCTAGCTTCGTTTGGGACAGGGGAAGTGAAGCTTTCTTT; CDR3: CSASFVWDRGSEAFF
V: TRBV11-3; size: -; J: TRBJ2-2; D: TRBD2; DNA: TGTGCCAGCAGCGAATGGACTAGCGGAGAATACACCGGGGAGCTGTTTTTT; CDR3: CASSEWTSGEYTGELFF
V: TRBV28; size: many; J: TRBJ2-5; D: -; DNA: TGTGCCAGCAGACCGCCGGGGCCTCAAGAGACCCAGTACTTC; CDR3: CASRPPGPQETQYF
V: TRBV7-2; size: -; J: TRBJ2-5; D: TRBD1; DNA: TGTGCCAGCAGCTCACAGGGGCAAGGGGCCCAGTACTTC; CDR3: CASSSQGQGAQYF
V: TRBV12-3/TRBV12-4; size: -; J: TRBJ1-1; D: -; DNA: -; CDR3: CASSSSMNTEAFF
V: TRBV20-1; size: -; J: TRBJ2-7; D: TRBD2; DNA: TGCAGTGCTAGAAAGGGACTAGCGGCCGCCTACGAGCAGTACTTC; CDR3: CSARKGLAAAYEQYF
V: TRBV7-3; size: medium-sized; J: TRBJ2-1; D: TRBD1; DNA: TGTGCCAGCAGCACCACCGGGACAGGGGATAATGAGCAGTTCTTC; CDR3: CASSTTGTGDNEQFF
V: TRBV7-9; size: -; J: TRBJ2-1; D: -; DNA: TGTGCCAGCAGCTCAGGCTCCTACAATGAGCAGTTCTTC; CDR3: CASSSGSYNEQFF
V: TRBV7-6; size: -; J: TRBJ1-6; D: -; DNA: TGTGCTAGCAGCATTGAACAGGGCCACTTT; CDR3: CASSIEQGHF
V: TRBV24-1; size: many; J: TRBJ2-5; D: -; DNA: TGTGCCACCAGTGACACGACAGTCCAAGAGACCCAGTACTTC; CDR3: CATSDTTVQETQYF
V: TRBV7-2; size: many; J: TRBJ2-1; D: -; DNA: TGTGCCAGCAGCTTAGGAGGTATGGGGCAGTTCTTC; CDR3: CASSLGGMGQFF
V: TRBV20-1; size: -; J: TRBJ2-1; D: TRBD2; DNA: TGCAGTGCATTCGGACTAGCGGGCAATGAGCAGTTCTTC; CDR3: CSAFGLAGNEQFF